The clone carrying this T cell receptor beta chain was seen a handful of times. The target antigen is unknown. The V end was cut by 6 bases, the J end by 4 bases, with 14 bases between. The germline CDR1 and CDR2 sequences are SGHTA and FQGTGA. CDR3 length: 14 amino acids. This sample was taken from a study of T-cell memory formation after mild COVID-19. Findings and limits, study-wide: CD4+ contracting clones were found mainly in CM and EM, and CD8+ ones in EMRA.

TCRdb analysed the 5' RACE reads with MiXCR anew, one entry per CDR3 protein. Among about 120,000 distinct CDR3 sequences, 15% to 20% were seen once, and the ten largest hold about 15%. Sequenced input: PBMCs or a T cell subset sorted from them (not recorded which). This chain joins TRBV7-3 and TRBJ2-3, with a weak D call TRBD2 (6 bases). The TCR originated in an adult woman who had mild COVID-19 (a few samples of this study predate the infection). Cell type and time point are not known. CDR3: CASSSGSGPDTQYF. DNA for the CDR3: TGTGCCAGCAGTTCCGGGAGTGGCCCAGATACGCAGTATTTT.